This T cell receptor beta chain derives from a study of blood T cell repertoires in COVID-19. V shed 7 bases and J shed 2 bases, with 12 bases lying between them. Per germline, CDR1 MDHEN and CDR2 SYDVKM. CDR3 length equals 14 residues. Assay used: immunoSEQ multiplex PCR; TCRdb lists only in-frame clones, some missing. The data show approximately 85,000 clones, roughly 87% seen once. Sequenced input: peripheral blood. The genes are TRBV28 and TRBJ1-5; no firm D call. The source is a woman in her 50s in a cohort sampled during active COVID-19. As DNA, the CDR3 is TGTGCCAGCACTGGAGGGATGGGCAATCAGCCCCAGCATTTT. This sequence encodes CASTGGMGNQPQHF.